This T cell receptor beta chain stems from a study of Tregs in tolerant kidney transplant recipients. The V gene's germline CDR1 is LNHDA and CDR2 SQIVND (reference sequence). The CDR3 runs 17 residues. Trimming cost V 0 bases and J 0 bases; bases outside gene matches: 7. The protocol was immunoSEQ multiplex PCR, while the TCRdb copy is restricted to in-frame clones and leaves out a portion. The sample consists of over 50,000 clones, more than 70% of them appearing once. CD4+CD25+CD127- Tregs, CD4+CD25- non-Tregs, CD4 and CD8 cells were sorted. Sequences were obtained from CD4+ T cells from blood. The source of this sequence is a human donor in good health. The chain has TRBV19 and TRBJ1-2; 7 bases map to TRBD1. The CDR3 spells CASSIDGQEGPNYGYTF. CDR3 in DNA: TGTGCCAGTAGTATAGATGGACAGGAGGGACCTAACTATGGCTACACCTTC.